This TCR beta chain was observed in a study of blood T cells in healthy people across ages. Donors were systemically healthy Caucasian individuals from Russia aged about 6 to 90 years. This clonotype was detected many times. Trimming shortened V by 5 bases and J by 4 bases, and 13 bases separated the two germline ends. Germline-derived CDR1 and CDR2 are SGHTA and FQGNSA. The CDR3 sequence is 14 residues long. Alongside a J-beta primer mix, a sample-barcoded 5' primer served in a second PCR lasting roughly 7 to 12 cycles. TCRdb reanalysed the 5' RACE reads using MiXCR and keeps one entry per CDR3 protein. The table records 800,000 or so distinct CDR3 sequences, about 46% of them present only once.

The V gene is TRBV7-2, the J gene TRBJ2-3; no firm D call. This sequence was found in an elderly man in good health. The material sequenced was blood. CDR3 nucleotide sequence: TGTGCCAGCAGCCTACTCTCCCGATCAGATACGCAGTATTTT. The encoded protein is CASSLLSRSDTQYF.